The 29 T cell receptor beta chains below come from one sample, sequenced in a study of shared clonotypes between healthy human individuals. Sequencing used immunoSEQ multiplex PCR; TCRdb keeps in-frame clones, though not all of them. In the table there are roughly 680,000 clones, roughly two thirds of which are singletons. Sequenced input: memory CD4+ T cells sorted from blood. The sample's subset: CD45RA-negative fraction. These receptors all stem from a woman in her thirties in good health.

This clone was seen just once. The CDR3 loop reads CASSLATASGEAFF. The CDR3 nucleotides read TGTGCCAGCAGCTTAGCGACGGCCAGTGGTGAAGCTTTCTTT. The chain couples TRBV7-2 to TRBJ1-1; D is unresolved. Trimming pared 0 bases from V and 7 bases from J, leaving 12 bases between. The CDR3 spans 14 residues. Germline assignment: CDR1 SGHTA and CDR2 FQGNSA.

The chain joins TRBV19 to TRBJ1-5; D remains ambiguous. Between the trimmed V and J ends, which lost 9 bases and 2 bases, there was a span of 17 bases. The CDR3 covers 15 residues. In germline, CDR1 is LNHDA, CDR2 SQIVND (reference sequence). CDR3 DNA: TGTGCCAGCGCCCTTGGAGAATGGGGCAATCAGCCCCAGCATTTT. Translating gives CASALGEWGNQPQHF.

The V call is TRBV11-2, the J call TRBJ1-1; D unclear. Trimming took off 2 bases at V and 3 bases at J, with 10 bases between the two ends. This CDR3 contains 14 residues. In germline, CDR1 is SGHAT, CDR2 FQNNGV. This CDR3 reads CASSLRWDDTEAFF. The CDR3 nucleotides read TGTGCCAGCAGCTTAAGGTGGGATGACACTGAAGCTTTCTTT.

This clone came up many times. The same CDR3 can be traced to other DNA sequences in this sample. The chain employs TRBV28 and TRBJ1-2, with TRBD1 matching 8 bases. This CDR3 region has 14 residues. V lost 3 bases to trimming and J lost 8 bases; unmatched junction nucleotides: 8. Germline-derived CDR1 and CDR2 are MDHEN and SYDVKM. In DNA form, the CDR3 reads TGTGCCAGCAGTTTTGATCAGGGGGCTCGAGGCTACACCTTC. Its protein product is CASSFDQGARGYTF.

Of note for this clone: The same CDR3 is also encoded by other DNA sequences in this sample. The rearrangement uses TRBV19 and TRBJ1-5, with 9 bases lining up with TRBD1. V dropped 6 bases and J dropped 4; count of bases not matched to a gene: 1. The length of the CDR3 is 13 residues. Germline assignment: CDR1 LNHDA and CDR2 SQIVND (reference sequence). Here the CDR3 DNA reads TGTGCCAGTAGAGACAGGGGGAATCAGCCCCAGCATTTT. This codes for CASRDRGNQPQHF.

The rearrangement uses TRBV4-2 and TRBJ2-3; 9 bases are shared with TRBD2. The ends lost 0 bases at V and 1 base at J; junction bases unmatched: 5. The CDR3 loop spans 17 amino acids. The V gene's germline CDR1 is LGHNA and CDR2 YNFKEQ. As DNA, the CDR3 is TGTGCCAGCAGCCAAGATCTCCGGACTAGCGGCACAGATACGCAGTATTTT. Protein: CASSQDLRTSGTDTQYF.

The V and J genes are TRBV6-6 and TRBJ2-7, with D unresolved. The V gene lost 6 bases and the J gene lost 3 bases, with 18 bases spanning the gap. Germline loops: CDR1 MNHNY, CDR2 SVGAGI (reference sequence). The CDR3 is 15 residues long. The CDR3 reads CASSPEAPRRYEQYF. The CDR3 DNA sequence: TGTGCCAGCAGCCCCGAGGCTCCACGCCGCTACGAGCAGTACTTC.

This rearrangement joins TRBV7-2 to TRBJ1-2, with D possibly TRBD1 on 5 matching bases. The germline gives CDR1 SGHTA, CDR2 FQGNSA. The CDR3 runs 17 residues. The ends were cut back, 2 bases at V and 5 bases at J, with 21 bases in the middle. CDR3 nucleotide sequence: TGTGCCAGCAGCTTACGGCTAACCGGGACCCACCGATATGGCTACACCTTC. Amino acid sequence: CASSLRLTGTHRYGYTF.

The genes are TRBV28 and TRBJ2-7; TRBD1 matches 7 bases. CDR3 size: 14 residues. Germline lookup yields CDR1 MDHEN and CDR2 SYDVKM. Trimming cost V 3 bases and J 4 bases; bases outside gene matches: 6. CDR3 DNA: TGTGCCAGCAGTTTTTTCGGGACAGAGTACGAGCAGTACTTC. Translated, it gives CASSFFGTEYEQYF.

The chain has TRBV5-6 and TRBJ2-7, with 10 bases matching TRBD2. V was clipped by 0 bases and J by 6 bases; unmatched bases: 6. This CDR3 has 15 residues. Germline CDR1 and CDR2: SGHDT and YYEEEE. This CDR3 reads CASSLAALAGREQYF. DNA for the CDR3: TGTGCCAGCAGCTTGGCCGCACTAGCGGGACGCGAGCAGTACTTC.

This chain connects TRBV2 to TRBJ1-3; no reliable D call. This CDR3 region has 14 residues. V shed 6 bases and J shed 0 bases, with 9 bases lying between them. CDR1 is SNHLY, CDR2 FYNNEI, per germline. The CDR3 loop reads CASSEQDSGNTIYF. The CDR3 DNA reads as TGTGCCAGCAGCGAACAAGACTCTGGAAACACCATATATTTT.

A single count supports this clone. The genes are TRBV18 and TRBJ2-5; the D gene is possibly TRBD1 (5 bases). The CDR3 totals 14 residues. The germline CDR1 and CDR2 sequences are KGHSH and LQKENI. V shed 3 bases and J shed 2 bases, with 10 bases lying between them. The DNA for the CDR3 is TGTGCCAGCTCACCGGGGCCGGGTCAAGAGACCCAGTACTTC. This codes for CASSPGPGQETQYF.

This rearrangement joins TRBV4-1 to TRBJ1-5; D possibly corresponds to TRBD1 (5 bases). This CDR3 is 15 amino acids long. Germline V CDR1 and CDR2: MGHRA, YSYEKL. V lost 0 bases and J lost 6, with 12 bases in between. The CDR3 coding sequence is TGCGCCAGCAGCCAAGAAAGGGCTGGGGGTCAGCCCCAGCATTTT. Protein: CASSQERAGGQPQHF.

The chain combines TRBV18 with TRBJ1-1, with D unclear. The ends were cut back, 1 base at V and 2 bases at J, with 5 bases in the middle. Looked up from germline, CDR1 is KGHSH and CDR2 is LQKENI. The CDR3 contains 13 residues. This CDR3 reads CASSPHANTEAFF. In DNA, the CDR3 is TGTGCCAGCTCACCACATGCTAACACTGAAGCTTTCTTT.

The genes are TRBV27 and TRBJ2-1, with 8 nucleotides matching TRBD2. Unmatched junction bases numbered 7, after V lost 3 bases and J lost 6 bases. CDR3 length: 15 amino acids. Germline-derived CDR1 and CDR2 are MNHEY and SMNVEV (reference sequence). CDR3 amino acids: CASSFSRGRTNEQFF. The CDR3, as DNA: TGTGCCAGCAGTTTCTCTCGCGGGAGGACCAATGAGCAGTTCTTC.

This clone occurred once. J is TRBJ1-2 and V is TRBV29-1, with D perhaps matching TRBD1 (5 bases). The CDR3 spans 12 residues. The V gene's germline CDR1 is SQVTM and CDR2 ANQGSEA. The V end lost 7 bases, the J end lost 8 bases, and 17 bases lay between the germline ends. Here the CDR3 reads CSARWGLGGYTF. As DNA, the CDR3 is TGCAGCGCCCGTTGGGGACTGGGCGGCTACACCTTC. Variable domain in full (rest from reference TRBV29-1 and TRBJ1-2): SAVISQKPSRDICQRGTSLTIQCQVDSQVTMMFWYRQQPGQSLTLIATANQGSEATYESGFVIDKFPISRPNLTFSTLTVSNMSPEDSSIYLCSARWGLGGYTFGSGTRLTVV.

The chain joins TRBV28 to TRBJ2-3; TRBD1 or TRBD2 may be the D gene (5 bases each). Germline CDR1 MDHEN, CDR2 SYDVKM. This CDR3 has 14 residues. V was clipped by 1 base and J by 3 bases, with 8 bases between them. CDR3 in amino acids: CASSLFGGTDTQYF. As DNA, the CDR3 is TGTGCCAGCAGTTTATTTGGGGGAACAGATACGCAGTATTTT.

This clone was seen only once. The chain carries TRBV7-9 and TRBJ1-5; 7 nucleotides agree with TRBD1. This CDR3 region has 14 residues. Germline CDR1 is SEHNR and CDR2 is FQNEAQ (reference sequence). J lost 7 bases, V lost 5 bases, and 8 bases had no gene match. This CDR3 is CASSQQGSGQPQHF. The DNA for the CDR3 is TGTGCCAGCAGCCAACAGGGGTCGGGCCAGCCCCAGCATTTT.

In its sample, this clone was seen once. The rearrangement joins TRBV6-1 to TRBJ2-2; D remains ambiguous. Germline values: CDR1 MNHNS, CDR2 SASEGT. The CDR3 extends over 14 amino acids. With 1 base removed from V and 0 bases from J, the gap between germline ends came to 3 bases. CDR3 nucleotides: TGTGCCAGCAGTGAAGTGGCGAACACCGGGGAGCTGTTTTTT. Protein: CASSEVANTGELFF.

The table lists this clone with many counts. This rearrangement joins TRBV2 to TRBJ2-2; no firm D call. Trimming shortened V by 6 bases and J by 3 bases, and 14 bases separated the two germline ends. CDR3 length equals 15 residues. Germline V lookup: CDR1 SNHLY, CDR2 FYNNEI. CDR3 in DNA: TGTGCCAGCAGGGTTATGACATCCTACACCGGGGAGCTGTTTTTT. Its translation is CASRVMTSYTGELFF.

The genes are TRBV5-1 and TRBJ2-1; D remains ambiguous. The V end lost 5 bases, the J end lost 5 bases, and 11 bases lay between the germline ends. The germline V gene encodes CDR1 SGHRS and CDR2 YFSETQ. The CDR3 length is 13 residues. The CDR3 DNA sequence: TGCGCCAGCAGTCAACAGTCCGACAATGAGCAGTTCTTC. It specifies CASSQQSDNEQFF.

This clone is a singleton in its sample. CDR3 protein: CASSFRVSLKNSYEQYF. The CDR3 DNA follows: TGTGCCAGCAGTTTTAGGGTCAGCCTAAAAAACTCCTACGAGCAGTACTTC. The rearrangement uses TRBV27 and TRBJ2-7; no reliable D call. CDR1 is MNHEY, CDR2 SMNVEV, per germline (reference sequence). CDR3 length: 17 residues. V dropped 3 bases and J dropped 0 bases, with 18 bases sitting between them.

CDR3 in amino acids: CASKSGVLRNQPQHF. CDR3 sequence (DNA): TGTGCCAGCAAGTCCGGGGTTCTTCGCAATCAGCCCCAGCATTTT. The chain employs TRBV27 and TRBJ1-5; D not certain. Germline V CDR1 and CDR2: MNHEY, SMNVEV (reference sequence). This CDR3 spans 15 amino acids. The V end lost 7 bases, the J end lost 2 bases, and 15 bases lay between the germline ends.

To note about this clone: Other nucleotide sequences from this sample produce the same CDR3. The J gene is TRBJ2-2, the V gene TRBV5-6; perhaps TRBD2 as D (5 bases). V was pared by 2 bases and J by 5 bases, with 10 bases between. Germline CDR1 and CDR2: SGHDT and YYEEEE. The CDR3 is 14 residues long. The CDR3 region has the DNA TGTGCCAGCAGCTTTGGGAGTACGACCGGGGAGCTGTTTTTT. Encoded protein: CASSFGSTTGELFF.

The chain combines TRBV15 with TRBJ2-5, with TRBD2 matching over 10 bases. Looked up from germline, CDR1 is LNHNV and CDR2 is YYDKDF (reference sequence). After removal of 4 bases from V and 5 bases from J, the junction contained 7 bases not matched to a gene. The CDR3 loop spans 15 amino acids. CDR3 amino acids: CATSILAGAKETQYF. In nucleotides, the CDR3 is TGTGCCACCAGCATTCTAGCGGGAGCGAAGGAGACCCAGTACTTC. The full variable domain, rest sourced from reference TRBV15 and TRBJ2-5, is DAMVIQNPRYQVTQFGKPVTLSCSQTLNHNVMYWYQQKSSQAPKLLFHYYDKDFNNEADTPDNFQSRRPNTSFCFLDIRSPGLGDTAMYLCATSILAGAKETQYFGPGTRLLVL.

The V and J genes are TRBV25-1 and TRBJ2-5; TRBD1 matches at 7 bases. With 5 bases clipped from V and 3 bases from J, the junction kept 18 bases outside the gene matches. This CDR3 has 18 amino acids. Germline V CDR1 and CDR2: MGHDK, SYGVNS. The CDR3 here is CASSPSVSSTGAKETQYF. For the CDR3, the DNA is TGTGCCAGCAGTCCCTCCGTTTCGTCCACAGGGGCGAAAGAGACCCAGTACTTC.

Details on this clone: In the same sample, other DNA sequences code for this CDR3. The rearrangement joins TRBV5-1 to TRBJ2-1, with D possibly TRBD1 on 6 matching bases. V lost 6 bases, J lost 4 bases, and 17 bases lay in between. Per the germline V gene, CDR1 is SGHRS and CDR2 is YFSETQ. This CDR3 comprises 15 residues. For the CDR3, the DNA is TGCGCCAGCACCCCGGACAGTAGCTCATACAATGAGCAGTTCTTC. This gives the protein CASTPDSSSYNEQFF. Looking up the rest from reference TRBV5-1 and TRBJ2-1 gives the full variable domain: KAGVTQTPRYLIKTRGQQVTLSCSPISGHRSVSWYQQTPGQGLQFLFEYFSETQRNKGNFPGRFSGRQFSNSRSEMNVSTLELGDSALYLCASTPDSSSYNEQFFGPGTRLTVL.

The rearrangement joins TRBV28 to TRBJ2-7, with D hard to call. CDR3 length: 14 amino acids. The germline V gene has CDR1 MDHEN and CDR2 SYDVKM. The V gene lost 7 bases and the J gene lost 4 bases, with 17 bases spanning the gap. CDR3 protein: CASTKGGDMYEQYF. CDR3 nucleotides: TGTGCCAGCACCAAGGGCGGAGATATGTACGAGCAGTACTTC.

The chain has TRBV28 and TRBJ1-5, with D hard to call. V lost 6 bases and J lost 4, with 19 bases in between. The CDR3 is 16 amino acids. Germline assignment: CDR1 MDHEN and CDR2 SYDVKM. CDR3 protein: CASSPVIGLENQPQHF. The CDR3 DNA follows: TGTGCCAGCAGCCCCGTCATCGGTTTAGAGAATCAGCCCCAGCATTTT.